The 27 T cell receptor beta chains presented below share a single source sample, sequenced in a study of CD8 T cells in ankylosing spondylitis. TCRdb passed the 5' RACE reads through MiXCR, listing each CDR3 protein once. The sample has 150,000 to 200,000 distinct CDR3 sequences, around 17% seen once; the top ten hold approximately 7.8%. Sequencing was done on a sample of blood, either unsorted or a sorted T cell fraction (not recorded which). These receptors all stem from a male donor with ankylosing spondylitis or in good health (not recorded which).

This clonotype was counted ten times or more. The chain combines TRBV20-1 with TRBJ1-2; possible D gene TRBD1, 6 bases. Germline CDR1 is DFQATT and CDR2 is SNEGSKA (reference sequence). Trimming removed 3 bases at V and 5 bases at J, with 22 bases between. This CDR3 comprises 16 residues. The CDR3 DNA reads TGCAGTGCTAGCATGGCGGAACAGGGCAGGTATTATGGCTACACCTTC. This codes for CSASMAEQGRYYGYTF.

This clonotype was picked up many times. V gene TRBV29-1 combines with J gene TRBJ2-4; D may correspond to TRBD1 or TRBD2 (5 bases each). The germline V gene has CDR1 SQVTM and CDR2 ANQGSEA. CDR3 size: 16 residues. CDR3 DNA: TGCATCAATATCTCGCAGTTTGGGGGAAAATTGGACATTCAGTACTTC. Translation gives CINISQFGGKLDIQYF.

This clonotype was seen a few times. The chain is built from TRBV7-3 and TRBJ2-3; perhaps TRBD2 as D (5 bases). Looked up from germline, CDR1 is SGHTA and CDR2 is FQGTGA. The CDR3 is 16 amino acids. Trimming left V 2 bases short and J 2 bases short, with 14 bases between. CDR3 in DNA: TGTGCCAGCAGCTTAGGCGCGGGTACCTTCACAGATACGCAGTATTTT. This gives the protein CASSLGAGTFTDTQYF.

This clonotype appeared a few times. This chain joins TRBV7-9 and TRBJ2-4; TRBD1 is a possible D gene (6 bases). V lost 6 bases and J lost 5, with 14 bases in between. The length of the CDR3 is 14 residues. Per the germline V gene, CDR1 is SEHNR and CDR2 is FQNEAQ (reference sequence). CDR3 residues: CASSHRASQNIQYF. In nucleotides, the CDR3 is TGTGCCAGCAGTCACAGGGCCTCTCAAAACATTCAGTACTTC.

This clonotype was observed a handful of times. A read error may explain this, as a much larger clone is one base away. This chain connects TRBV3-1 to TRBJ2-7, with D hard to call. The germline CDR1 and CDR2 sequences are LGHDT and YNNKEL (reference sequence). The CDR3 consists of 12 residues. CDR3 coding DNA: TGTGCCAGCAACCAATTCCCTCACGAGCAGTACTTC. Translation: CASNQFPHEQYF.

This clonotype was picked up many times. This sequence joins TRBV21-1 and TRBJ2-7; the table's D call, TRBD1, was not checked against the DNA. TRBV21-1 has pseudogene status. The CDR3 contains 14 residues. The CDR3: CASSKGGRSHEQYF. DNA of the CDR3: TGTGCCAGCAGCAAAGGGGGCAGGTCCCACGAGCAGTACTTC.

There are a few counts of this clonotype. The CDR3 nucleotides are TGTGCCAGCAGCTTGGGTCTTGGTCCACAAGAGACCCAGTACTTC. It specifies CASSLGLGPQETQYF. This chain links TRBV5-5 with TRBJ2-5; D is undetermined. V dropped 0 bases and J dropped 2 bases, with 11 bases sitting between them. Germline V gene data show CDR1 as SGHKS and CDR2 as YYEKEE (reference sequence). This CDR3 is built from 15 residues.

The V and J genes are TRBV11-2 and TRBJ2-1; 7 nucleotides agree with TRBD2. The CDR3 covers 15 residues. Germline lookup yields CDR1 SGHAT and CDR2 FQNNGV. Trimming cost V 5 bases and J 4 bases; bases outside gene matches: 8. The CDR3 protein is CASSLGGDPYNEQFF. CDR3 nucleotide sequence: TGTGCCAGCAGCCTGGGGGGGGACCCTTACAATGAGCAGTTCTTC. The entire variable domain, with the rest obtained from reference TRBV11-2 and TRBJ2-1, is as follows: EAGVAQSPRYKIIEKRQSVAFWCNPISGHATLYWYQQILGQGPKLLIQFQNNGVVDDSQLPKDRFSAERLKGVDSTLKIQPAKLEDSAVYLCASSLGGDPYNEQFFGPGTRLTVL.

This clonotype was detected many times. The V gene is TRBV7-8, the J gene TRBJ1-2; 9 bases match TRBD1. After removal of 5 bases from V and 5 bases from J, the junction contained 6 bases not matched to a gene. The CDR3 is 14 residues long. In germline, CDR1 is SGHVS, CDR2 FQNEAQ. CDR3 sequence: CASSRQGGVYGYTF. CDR3 sequence (DNA): TGTGCCAGCAGCAGACAGGGGGGAGTATATGGCTACACCTTC.

The chain recombines TRBV7-8 with TRBJ2-3; D remains unclear. CDR1 and CDR2 (germline): SGHVS, FQNEAQ. The V end lost 1 base, the J end lost 4 bases, and 12 bases lay between the germline ends. The CDR3 spans 15 residues. CDR3 amino acids: CASSLVVTRPDTQYF. CDR3 DNA: TGTGCCAGCAGCTTAGTGGTAACCCGGCCAGATACGCAGTATTTT.

The V call is TRBV29-1, the J call TRBJ2-1, with 8 bases aligning to TRBD1. The CDR3 has 15 residues. Germline trimming cut 7 bases from V and 0 bases from J; bases unmatched to any gene: 8. Looked up from germline, CDR1 is SQVTM and CDR2 is ANQGSEA. This CDR3 is CSAGGQGGSYNEQFF. CDR3 bases: TGCAGCGCCGGAGGACAGGGCGGCTCCTACAATGAGCAGTTCTTC.

This clonotype appeared a few times. The rearrangement uses TRBV10-3 and TRBJ1-1; 7 bases map to TRBD1. V lost 0 bases to trimming and J lost 5 bases; unmatched junction nucleotides: 9. This CDR3 has 16 residues. CDR1 and CDR2 from the germline V gene are ENHRY and SYGVKD. The CDR3 bases are TGTGCCATCAGTGAGTCCATCCTCGCAGGGGGAACTGAAGCTTTCTTT. Encoded protein: CAISESILAGGTEAFF.

This clonotype appeared a few times. This rearrangement joins TRBV14 to TRBJ2-1; D not resolved. The germline gives CDR1 SGHDN, CDR2 FVKESK. Trimming shortened V by 0 bases and J by 5 bases, and 14 bases separated the two germline ends. CDR3 size: 16 residues. CDR3 loop: CASSQDDTSFHNEQFF. Written as DNA, the CDR3 is TGTGCCAGCAGCCAAGATGATACCAGTTTCCACAATGAGCAGTTCTTC.

This clonotype has ten or more counts. The chain uses TRBV15 and TRBJ1-2, with a weak D call TRBD1 (5 bases). Deletions cut 0 bases from V and 8 bases from J, with 13 bases between. CDR1 is LNHNV and CDR2 is YYDKDF in the germline V gene (reference sequence). The CDR3 sequence is 14 residues long. The CDR3: CATSRDQEGFGYTF. The CDR3, as DNA: TGTGCCACCAGCAGAGATCAGGAGGGGTTCGGCTACACCTTC. Complete variable domain (other parts from reference TRBV15 and TRBJ1-2): DAMVIQNPRYQVTQFGKPVTLSCSQTLNHNVMYWYQQKSSQAPKLLFHYYDKDFNNEADTPDNFQSRRPNTSFCFLDIRSPGLGDTAMYLCATSRDQEGFGYTFGSGTRLTVV.

This clonotype was seen a few times. This rearrangement joins TRBV3-1 to TRBJ2-3; a weak D match, TRBD1 (6 bases). CDR1 and CDR2 from the germline V gene are LGHDT and YNNKEL (reference sequence). Trimming stripped 7 bases from V and 9 bases from J, with 23 bases between. This CDR3 spans 15 amino acids. CDR3 loop: CASTSQGGRPGTQYF. CDR3 sequence (DNA): TGTGCCAGCACCAGCCAAGGGGGACGGCCGGGGACGCAGTATTTT.

At least ten counts were recorded for this clonotype. The chain combines TRBV12-3 or TRBV12-4 with TRBJ2-3, with D possibly TRBD2 on 7 matching bases. The CDR3 length is 14 residues. The V end lost 7 bases, the J end lost 1 base, and 12 bases lay between the germline ends. The chain's CDR3 is CASMWGGGTDTQYF. DNA for the CDR3: TGTGCCAGCATGTGGGGGGGCGGCACAGATACGCAGTATTTT.

This clonotype was recorded at least ten times. V and J are TRBV29-1 and TRBJ2-7, with TRBD2 matching 7 bases. This CDR3 comprises 15 residues. V was pared by 1 base and J by 2 bases, with 8 bases of the junction left unmatched. The germline CDR1 and CDR2 sequences are SQVTM and ANQGSEA. Here the CDR3 reads CSVEATSASPYEQYF. The CDR3 region has the DNA TGCAGCGTTGAAGCCACTAGCGCGAGTCCCTACGAGCAGTACTTC.

This clonotype was seen more than once but under ten times. V usage is TRBV11-2 and J usage is TRBJ2-4; D may be TRBD1 or TRBD2 (5 bases each). The germline V gene has CDR1 SGHAT and CDR2 FQNNGV. Trimming took off 1 base at V and 6 bases at J, with 7 bases between the two ends. The CDR3 consists of 13 residues. CDR3 bases: TGTGCCAGCAGCTTAGGGGGGAGAAACATTCAGTACTTC. Amino acids: CASSLGGRNIQYF.

The chain recombines TRBV24-1 with TRBJ1-5; D is unclear. V lost 4 bases and J lost 0, with 21 bases in between. The CDR3 runs to 19 residues. Germline V gives CDR1 KGHDR, CDR2 SFDVKD. The DNA for the CDR3 is TGTGCCACCAGTGACTTGGGCAGACCGTCTGATTATAGCAATCAGCCCCAGCATTTT. This encodes CATSDLGRPSDYSNQPQHF.

The sample holds a few counts of this clonotype. The chain is built from TRBV29-1 and TRBJ2-1, with 14 bases that match TRBD2. CDR3 length: 15 amino acids. Unmatched junction bases numbered 6, after V lost 8 bases and J lost 3 bases. Germline CDR1 and CDR2: SQVTM and ANQGSEA. In DNA form, the CDR3 reads TGCAGCTTAGACGGGACTAGCGGGAGCTACAATGAGCAGTTCTTC. This translates into CSLDGTSGSYNEQFF.

This clonotype was detected many times. CDR3 bases: TGTGCCAGTAGTATCCATTCGAGCAAGGCCAAAAACATTCAGTACTTC. Amino acids: CASSIHSSKAKNIQYF. V usage is TRBV19 and J usage is TRBJ2-4; D ambiguous. This CDR3 has 16 residues. Germline CDR1 is LNHDA and CDR2 is SQIVND (reference sequence). Trimming removed 3 bases from V and 1 base from J, with 13 bases in between.

In its sample, this clonotype was seen many times. The CDR3 sequence is CASSPGQGSDTQYF. The CDR3 DNA follows: TGTGCCAGCAGCCCAGGACAGGGATCAGATACGCAGTATTTT. This rearrangement joins TRBV13 to TRBJ2-3; 8 positions agree with TRBD1. V lost 5 bases, J lost 4 bases, and 5 bases stayed unmatched. The CDR3 length is 14 residues. The germline CDR1 and CDR2 sequences are PRHDT and FYEKMQ (reference sequence).

V usage is TRBV28 and J usage is TRBJ2-5, with TRBD1 as a possible D gene (6 bases). The ends were cut back, 10 bases at V and 5 bases at J, with 17 bases in the middle. Germline assignment: CDR1 MDHEN and CDR2 SYDVKM. This CDR3 has 13 amino acids. The CDR3 DNA reads TGTGCCATCCTGGGGGCAGGGACCGAGACCCAGTACTTC. Its translation: CAILGAGTETQYF. The variable domain in full, completed from reference TRBV28 and TRBJ2-5, reads DVKVTQSSRYLVKRTGEKVFLECVQDMDHENMFWYRQDPGLGLRLIYFSYDVKMKEKGDIPEGYSVSREKKERFSLILESASTNQTSMYLCAILGAGTETQYFGPGTRLLVL.

This clonotype was counted at least ten times. J is TRBJ2-5 and V is TRBV5-1; 14 bases fit TRBD2. Losses at the gene ends were 4 bases for V and 5 bases for J; bases not matched to a gene: 7. Looked up from germline, CDR1 is SGHRS and CDR2 is YFSETQ. The CDR3 is made up of 16 amino acids. The CDR3 DNA is TGCGCCAGCAGCGGACTAGCGGGAGGCCCCAGGGAGACCCAGTACTTC. It translates to CASSGLAGGPRETQYF. Combining the CDR3 with reference TRBV5-1 and TRBJ2-5 gives the whole variable domain KAGVTQTPRYLIKTRGQQVTLSCSPISGHRSVSWYQQTPGQGLQFLFEYFSETQRNKGNFPGRFSGRQFSNSRSEMNVSTLELGDSALYLCASSGLAGGPRETQYFGPGTRLLVL.

The table lists this clonotype with a few counts. The rearrangement joins TRBV18 to TRBJ1-1; D gene uncertain. The germline V gene has CDR1 KGHSH and CDR2 LQKENI. This CDR3 has 15 residues. V was shortened by 4 bases and J by 1 base, with 13 bases between the two germline ends. The CDR3 reads CASSRVAGGNTEAFF. The DNA for the CDR3 is TGTGCCAGCTCACGAGTAGCGGGAGGGAACACTGAAGCTTTCTTT. The full variable domain, rest sourced from reference TRBV18 and TRBJ1-1, is NAGVMQNPRHLVRRRGQEARLRCSPMKGHSHVYWYRQLPEEGLKFMVYLQKENIIDESGMPKERFSAEFPKEGPSILRIQQVVRGDSAAYFCASSRVAGGNTEAFFGQGTRLTVV.

In its sample, this clonotype was seen a few times. For the CDR3, the DNA is TGCAGCGCGGCAGACCCCAGCAGGGGCGAGCAGTACTTC. This translates into CSAADPSRGEQYF. V is TRBV29-1 and J is TRBJ2-7, with a weak D call TRBD1 (6 bases). CDR1 is SQVTM and CDR2 is ANQGSEA in the germline V gene. The CDR3 runs to 13 residues. Trimming removed 7 bases at V and 6 bases at J, with 19 bases between.

There are a few counts of this clonotype. This chain joins TRBV20-1 and TRBJ2-7, with a weak D call TRBD2 (6 bases). The CDR3 spans 15 residues. Trimming took 6 bases from V and 12 from J, leaving 30 bases between them. Per germline, CDR1 DFQATT and CDR2 SNEGSKA (reference sequence). Written as DNA, the CDR3 is TGCAGTGCAGTGCCGGGTAGCGGCACTTCTGAGCAGGGGTACTTC. Residues: CSAVPGSGTSEQGYF.